This is a list of T cell receptor beta chains from one sample in a study of blood T cell repertoires in COVID-19. TCRdb's table, derived via immunoSEQ multiplex PCR, lists solely in-frame clones and lacks some. The sample yields 170,000 or so clones, more than 85% seen once. The sample taken for sequencing was PBMCs or T cells enriched from blood (not recorded which). These receptors originate from a woman between 50 and 59 years old who had recovered from COVID-19. Each CDR3 is given with its conserved first and last residue. D genes are given only for firm matches. Only part of the rows carry a size: once, few, many, or a class if the clone is expanded.

d_call,j_call,clone_size,v_call,cdr3_aa,cdr3_nt
.,TRBJ2-3,.,TRBV2,CASSLGDTDTQYF,TGTGCCAGCAGTTTAGGGGACACAGATACGCAGTATTTT
TRBD2,TRBJ2-1,.,TRBV5-1,CASSSTAGGGYNEQFF,TGCGCCAGCAGCTCTACAGCGGGAGGGGGGTACAATGAGCAGTTCTTC
.,TRBJ2-7,.,TRBV4-3,CASSQDVSRPGYEQYF,TGCGCCAGCAGCCAAGATGTTAGCAGACCCGGATACGAGCAGTACTTC
TRBD2,TRBJ2-7,few,TRBV4-1,CASSQAELLAGGSYEQYF,TGCGCCAGCAGCCAAGCAGAACTACTAGCGGGAGGATCCTACGAGCAGTACTTC
.,TRBJ2-1,once,TRBV30,CAWSVRGALYNEQFF,TGTGCCTGGAGTGTACGGGGGGCTCTTTACAATGAGCAGTTCTTC
.,TRBJ1-1,many,TRBV6-1,CASNERTGSGLTFF,TGTGCCAGCAATGAAAGAACAGGGAGCGGCTTAACTTTCTTT
.,TRBJ1-4,.,TRBV6-5,CASSYSGVLNEKLFF,TGTGCCAGCAGTTACTCCGGAGTCCTGAATGAAAAACTGTTTTTT
.,TRBJ2-7,.,TRBV5-1,CASSLGAFEQYF,TGCGCCAGCAGCTTGGGGGCATTCGAGCAGTACTTC
TRBD1,TRBJ1-6,.,TRBV7-2,CASSLLGGSSPLHF,TGTGCCAGCAGCCTCCTAGGGGGCAGCTCACCCCTCCACTTT
TRBD1,TRBJ1-3,once,TRBV6-5,CASSYTTGGRNTIYF,TGTGCCAGCAGTTATACTACAGGGGGCAGAAACACCATATATTTT
TRBD1,TRBJ1-1,.,TRBV2,CASSEFQGASGGAEAFF,TGTGCCAGCAGTGAATTTCAGGGGGCCTCAGGGGGTGCTGAAGCTTTCTTT
.,TRBJ2-1,.,TRBV11-2,CASSFTDMGYNEQFF,TGTGCCAGCAGCTTTACGGACATGGGCTACAATGAGCAGTTCTTC
TRBD1,TRBJ1-5,.,TRBV24-1,CATSDSRGQGNNQPQHF,TGTGCCACCAGTGATTCTCGGGGACAGGGGAATAATCAGCCCCAGCATTTT
TRBD2,TRBJ2-7,.,TRBV12-3/TRBV12-4,CASGRLASYEQYF,TGTGCCAGCGGCCGACTAGCATCTTACGAGCAGTACTTC
.,TRBJ2-5,.,TRBV29-1,CSVGVAPGETQYF,TGCAGCGTTGGGGTGGCCCCGGGGGAGACCCAGTACTTC
TRBD1,TRBJ1-2,.,TRBV7-3,CASSLLGQGASGYTF,TGTGCCAGCAGCTTACTAGGACAGGGGGCGTCTGGCTACACCTTC
TRBD1,TRBJ1-1,.,TRBV25-1,CASIPGQENTEAFF,TGTGCCAGCATCCCGGGACAGGAGAACACTGAAGCTTTCTTT
.,TRBJ2-2,many,TRBV19,CASINSRTLNTGELFF,TGTGCCAGTATTAATAGCCGGACATTGAACACCGGGGAGCTGTTTTTT
TRBD2,TRBJ2-1,.,TRBV7-3,CASSLKLGGYNEQFF,TGTGCCAGCAGCTTAAAGTTGGGGGGGTACAATGAGCAGTTCTTC
TRBD1,TRBJ2-2,few,TRBV6-4,CASSDFGQGDTGELFF,TGTGCCAGCAGTGACTTCGGGCAGGGGGACACCGGGGAGCTGTTTTTT
.,TRBJ1-5,once,TRBV4-1,CASSQAMTENQPQHF,TGCGCCAGCAGCCAAGCTATGACAGAGAATCAGCCCCAGCATTTT
.,TRBJ1-2,.,TRBV30,CAWSMAGPGYTF,TGTGCCTGGAGCATGGCAGGCCCTGGCTACACCTTC
TRBD2,TRBJ2-7,.,TRBV28,CASSRGLAAISYEQYF,TGTGCCAGCAGCCGGGGACTAGCGGCAATCTCCTACGAGCAGTACTTC
.,TRBJ2-2,.,TRBV28,CASSTAWGRADGELFF,TGTGCCAGCAGCACAGCTTGGGGCAGGGCTGACGGGGAGCTGTTTTTT
.,TRBJ1-1,.,TRBV6-6,CASSPDSILTEAFF,TGTGCCAGCAGCCCAGACAGCATACTGACTGAAGCTTTCTTT
.,TRBJ2-7,.,TRBV30,CAWISAYEQYF,TGTGCCTGGATTAGTGCCTACGAGCAGTACTTC
TRBD1,TRBJ1-6,.,TRBV30,CAWSVPGTANSPLHF,TGTGCCTGGAGTGTACCTGGGACAGCGAATTCACCCCTCCACTTT
TRBD2,TRBJ2-1,.,TRBV11-2,CASSLGLAGGGDREFF,TGTGCCAGCAGCCTGGGACTAGCGGGAGGGGGTGATCGGGAGTTCTTC
TRBD2,TRBJ2-7,.,TRBV7-2,CASSLAGSGRFYEQYF,TGTGCCAGCAGCTTAGCTGGTAGCGGGAGATTCTACGAGCAGTACTTC
.,TRBJ1-1,.,TRBV30,CAWSETGRPFF,TGTGCCTGGAGCGAGACAGGTCGACCTTTCTTT
TRBD2,TRBJ2-5,.,TRBV18,CASSPGTSGQETQYF,TGTGCCAGCTCACCGGGGACTAGCGGCCAAGAGACCCAGTACTTC
.,TRBJ2-1,.,TRBV7-2,CASSLVQVLGGAQFF,TGTGCCAGCAGCTTAGTACAGGTACTTGGCGGAGCCCAGTTCTTC
.,TRBJ2-7,.,TRBV28,CASSFGRYTYEQYF,TGTGCCAGCAGTTTTGGTCGCTATACCTACGAGCAGTACTTC
.,TRBJ1-6,.,TRBV28,CASRPGTQNSPLHF,TGTGCCAGCAGACCAGGGACACAGAATTCACCCCTCCACTTT
.,TRBJ1-1,.,TRBV7-9,CASSVLTEAFF,TGTGCCAGCTCGGTCCTCACTGAAGCTTTCTTT
.,TRBJ1-1,.,TRBV2,CASREMNTEAFF,TGTGCCAGCAGGGAGATGAACACTGAAGCTTTCTTT
TRBD1,TRBJ2-4,.,TRBV19,CASSIDRAQGIQYF,TGTGCCAGTAGTATTGACAGGGCCCAGGGCATTCAGTACTTC
.,TRBJ2-1,.,TRBV7-6,CASSSRGRSNEQFF,TGTGCCAGCAGCTCACGGGGGAGAAGCAATGAGCAGTTCTTC
TRBD1,TRBJ1-6,.,TRBV6-2/TRBV6-3,CASSYSPGQGAPRVNSPLHF,TGTGCCAGCAGTTACTCGCCGGGACAGGGGGCGCCAAGAGTTAATTCACCCCTCCACTTT
TRBD1,TRBJ1-1,.,TRBV7-9,CASSLAGTGSSSPEAFF,TGTGCCAGCAGTCTCGCCGGGACAGGGTCTAGTAGCCCTGAAGCTTTCTTT
TRBD2,TRBJ2-2,.,TRBV7-3,CASSLRGGRTGELFF,TGTGCCAGCAGCTTACGGGGAGGGCGAACCGGGGAGCTGTTTTTT
TRBD1,TRBJ1-4,once,TRBV5-6,CASSSQKQGFTEKLFF,TGTGCCAGCAGCTCGCAGAAACAGGGGTTCACTGAAAAACTGTTTTTT
.,TRBJ2-2,.,TRBV11-3,CASSLDLGSNTGELFF,TGTGCCAGCAGCTTAGATTTGGGCTCGAACACCGGGGAGCTGTTTTTT
TRBD2,TRBJ2-1,.,TRBV6-2/TRBV6-3,CASSYSRTRNNEQFF,TGTGCCAGCAGTTACTCTCGGACTAGGAACAATGAGCAGTTCTTC
TRBD2,TRBJ2-2,.,TRBV18,CASSKGLPNTGELFF,TGTGCCAGCTCGAAGGGACTACCGAACACCGGGGAGCTGTTTTTT